The 29 T cell receptor beta chains in this list originate from one sample, sequenced in a study of beta chain features in type 1 diabetes. Expressed TCRB transcripts were sequenced because the isolated RNA had all been reverse transcribed beforehand. The method was immunoSEQ multiplex PCR; TCRdb's version includes in-frame clones alone and lacks a portion of them. The sample carries under 400,000 clones, roughly 12% recorded once. General study findings and limits: Among all four CD4+ subsets, Type 1 diabetes patients had TCRB CDR3s that were moderately but significantly shorter.

What these receptors recognize is not known. The sequencing input was naive CD4+ T cells from blood. These receptor sequences come from a woman under 30 with type 1 diabetes.

This clone was seen more than once but under ten times. The V gene is TRBV28, the J gene TRBJ2-7, with D possibly matching TRBD1 (5 bases). From germline, CDR1 is MDHEN and CDR2 SYDVKM. The V and J ends lost 7 bases and 2 bases respectively, with 6 bases between them. The CDR3 spans 11 residues. The CDR3 nucleotides are TGTGCCAGCACAGGGACCTACGAGCAGTACTTC. Protein: CASTGTYEQYF.

There are a few counts of this clone. This rearrangement joins TRBV29-1 to TRBJ1-2, with 8 bases lining up with TRBD1. This CDR3 is built from 15 residues. Germline assignment: CDR1 SQVTM and CDR2 ANQGSEA. The V segment lost 3 bases and the J segment 5 bases; nucleotides outside the gene matches: 11. The DNA for the CDR3 is TGCAGCGTTGATTCGACAGGGGAAGGGGATTATGGCTACACCTTC. This translates into CSVDSTGEGDYGYTF. Looking up the rest from reference TRBV29-1 and TRBJ1-2 gives the full variable domain: SAVISQKPSRDICQRGTSLTIQCQVDSQVTMMFWYRQQPGQSLTLIATANQGSEATYESGFVIDKFPISRPNLTFSTLTVSNMSPEDSSIYLCSVDSTGEGDYGYTFGSGTRLTVV.

V and J are TRBV5-1 and TRBJ2-5; D may be TRBD2 (6 bases). Per germline, CDR1 SGHRS and CDR2 YFSETQ. Trimming removed 0 bases at V and 2 bases at J, with 11 bases between. This CDR3 comprises 15 residues. CDR3 sequence: CASSLGLRGQETQYF. The CDR3 DNA sequence: TGCGCCAGCAGCTTGGGCCTTCGGGGGCAAGAGACCCAGTACTTC.

This clone was seen once. The chain has TRBV18 and TRBJ2-3; perhaps TRBD1 as D (6 bases). The V end was cut by 2 bases, the J end by 2 bases, with 14 bases between. Germline assignment: CDR1 KGHSH and CDR2 LQKENI. This CDR3 has 16 residues. As DNA, the CDR3 is TGTGCCAGCTCACCATTAACGGGACACAACACAGATACGCAGTATTTT. As protein: CASSPLTGHNTDTQYF.

This clone was detected a few times. The chain carries TRBV28 and TRBJ1-2, with 10 bases aligning to TRBD1. Germline-derived CDR1 and CDR2 are MDHEN and SYDVKM. V was clipped by 5 bases and J by 3 bases; unmatched bases: 6. This CDR3 has 15 residues. CDR3: CASSAGQGTYYGYTF. Here the CDR3 DNA reads TGTGCCAGCAGTGCGGGACAGGGGACTTACTATGGCTACACCTTC.

This clone turned up a few times. The rearrangement uses TRBV4-2 and TRBJ2-7, with D possibly being TRBD1 (6 bases). The CDR3 contains 16 residues. Germline CDR1 and CDR2: LGHNA and YNFKEQ. Trimming removed 0 bases at V and 4 bases at J, with 16 bases between. As DNA, the CDR3 is TGTGCCAGCAGCCAAGAAGCTACAGGGAAGTCTTACGAGCAGTACTTC. Residues: CASSQEATGKSYEQYF.

The chain couples TRBV6-4 to TRBJ2-1, with 13 bases fitting TRBD2. Germline lookup yields CDR1 MRHNA and CDR2 SNTAGT. The CDR3 contains 15 residues. J lost 9 bases, V lost 2 bases, and 4 bases had no gene match. Here the CDR3 reads CASSDGLAGVGEQFF. As DNA, the CDR3 is TGTGCCAGCAGTGACGGACTAGCGGGAGTGGGTGAGCAGTTCTTC.

The sample holds a few counts of this clone. The chain links TRBV4-1 to TRBJ2-7, with 7 bases identical to TRBD1. CDR1 and CDR2 (germline): MGHRA, YSYEKL. This CDR3 spans 13 amino acids. With 6 bases clipped from V and 2 bases from J, the junction kept 4 bases outside the gene matches. CDR3 nucleotide sequence: TGCGCCAGCAGAGGTCAGGGGGCCTACGAGCAGTACTTC. Translation gives CASRGQGAYEQYF.

This clone has a handful of counts. This chain connects TRBV5-6 to TRBJ2-2; possible D gene TRBD1, 5 bases. The CDR3 has 16 amino acids. Germline values: CDR1 SGHDT, CDR2 YYEEEE. The V end was cut by 4 bases, the J end by 5 bases, with 18 bases between. The CDR3 spells CASSRQTVVLTGELFF. CDR3 nucleotide sequence: TGTGCCAGCAGCCGCCAGACAGTCGTTCTGACCGGGGAGCTGTTTTTT.

The rearrangement joins TRBV28 to TRBJ1-1; D is unclear. The V gene lost 2 bases and the J gene lost 1 base, with 8 bases spanning the gap. Looked up from germline, CDR1 is MDHEN and CDR2 is SYDVKM. CDR3 length equals 14 residues. The DNA of the CDR3 is TGTGCCAGCAGTTTAGAGCGGGAGAACACTGAAGCTTTCTTT. This encodes CASSLERENTEAFF.

In this sample, this clone turned up a few times. The chain uses TRBV29-1 and TRBJ2-1, with 14 bases lining up with TRBD2. CDR3 size: 17 residues. The trim removed 5 bases at V and 9 bases at J, leaving 15 bases unmatched. CDR1 is SQVTM and CDR2 is ANQGSEA in the germline V gene. CDR3 protein: CSVSGTEMTSGRGEQFF. The CDR3, as DNA: TGCAGCGTTTCCGGGACAGAGATGACTAGCGGGAGGGGTGAGCAGTTCTTC.

The J gene is TRBJ2-1, the V gene TRBV5-1, with TRBD2 identical over 10 bases. This CDR3 has 15 residues. J was trimmed by 7 bases and V by 3 bases; bases with no gene match: 7. Germline CDR1 SGHRS, CDR2 YFSETQ. The CDR3 here is CASSSARTSGNEQFF. The CDR3 DNA reads TGCGCCAGCAGCTCCGCGAGGACTAGCGGTAATGAGCAGTTCTTC.

The chain links TRBV9 to TRBJ1-2; D not certain. The CDR3 is 14 amino acids. CDR1 and CDR2 (germline): SGDLS, YYNGEE. Trimming removed 2 bases at V and 2 bases at J, with 10 bases between. CDR3 sequence: CASSVAVTNYGYTF. DNA of the CDR3: TGTGCCAGCAGCGTTGCTGTAACAAACTATGGCTACACCTTC.

This clone was found a few times. The chain combines TRBV7-2 with TRBJ1-2; D is unresolved. Trimming stripped 7 bases from V and 2 bases from J, with 14 bases between. The V gene's germline CDR1 is SGHTA and CDR2 FQGNSA. This CDR3 comprises 14 residues. The DNA of the CDR3 is TGTGCCAGCAACCTCGGTAGTTTCAACTATGGCTACACCTTC. Amino acid sequence: CASNLGSFNYGYTF.

The genes are TRBV25-1 and TRBJ2-3; TRBD2 might be the D (6 bases). The V gene lost 6 bases and the J gene lost 1 base, with 17 bases spanning the gap. The CDR3 loop spans 16 amino acids. The germline CDR1 and CDR2 sequences are MGHDK and SYGVNS. In nucleotides, the CDR3 is TGTGCCAGCAGCCTAGGGCGGGGCGGGGGCACAGATACGCAGTATTTT. Its protein product is CASSLGRGGGTDTQYF.

The rearrangement joins TRBV28 to TRBJ2-7, with a possible D match to TRBD1 (6 bases). Germline CDR1 is MDHEN and CDR2 is SYDVKM. V was clipped by 4 bases and J by 3 bases, with 10 bases between them. CDR3 length equals 13 residues. The CDR3 nucleotides are TGTGCCAGCAGTTCGGGACACCTCTACGAGCAGTACTTC. It is translated as CASSSGHLYEQYF.

This clone appeared a few times. The CDR3 spells CASSDTSGVTDTQYF. CDR3 nucleotide sequence: TGTGCCAGCAGCGACACTAGCGGAGTCACAGATACGCAGTATTTT. The genes are TRBV7-2 and TRBJ2-3; 8 bases are a match to TRBD2. Germline V CDR1 and CDR2: SGHTA, FQGNSA. This CDR3 is 15 amino acids long. V lost 5 bases and J lost 2; bases outside the gene matches: 6.

This clone has more than one count but fewer than ten. The V call is TRBV7-9, the J call TRBJ2-5, with 11 bases fitting TRBD1. Trimming took 5 bases from V and 4 from J; bases not matched to a gene: 3. CDR1 is SEHNR and CDR2 is FQNEAQ in the germline V gene (reference sequence). The CDR3 runs to 14 residues. This chain's CDR3 is CASSRDRGGETQYF. CDR3 DNA: TGTGCCAGCAGCAGGGACAGGGGGGGAGAGACCCAGTACTTC.

The rearrangement uses TRBV5-1 and TRBJ1-1; no clear D gene. Trimming cost V 6 bases and J 0 bases, with 9 bases left between them. Germline CDR1 reads SGHRS; CDR2 reads YFSETQ. The CDR3 runs 13 residues. CDR3: CASTSVVNTEAFF. Here the CDR3 DNA reads TGCGCCAGCACCTCCGTCGTGAACACTGAAGCTTTCTTT.

The genes are TRBV10-3 and TRBJ2-3; D is unclear. The CDR3 totals 15 residues. The V end was cut by 0 bases, the J end by 0 bases, with 7 bases between. The germline gives CDR1 ENHRY, CDR2 SYGVKD. CDR3 coding DNA: TGTGCCATCAGTGAGTCTCCAACTAGCACAGATACGCAGTATTTT. Translating it yields CAISESPTSTDTQYF.

The V and J genes are TRBV5-4 and TRBJ1-1; D unclear. The CDR3 contains 13 residues. Trimming pared 1 base from V and 8 bases from J, leaving 12 bases between. In germline, CDR1 is SGHNT, CDR2 YYREEE (reference sequence). The CDR3 loop is CASSLQAGPEAFF. CDR3 nucleotide sequence: TGTGCCAGCAGCTTGCAGGCGGGTCCCGAAGCTTTCTTT. The entire variable domain, with the rest obtained from reference TRBV5-4 and TRBJ1-1, is as follows: ETGVTQSPTHLIKTRGQQVTLRCSSQSGHNTVSWYQQALGQGPQFIFQYYREEENGRGNFPPRFSGLQFPNYSSELNVNALELDDSALYLCASSLQAGPEAFFGQGTRLTVV.

This clone came up a few times. Different DNA sequences within this sample yield the same CDR3. The chain carries TRBV5-4 and TRBJ2-5, with D perhaps TRBD2 (6 bases). The V and J ends lost 0 bases and 5 bases respectively, with 8 bases between them. CDR3 length: 13 residues. From germline, CDR1 is SGHNT and CDR2 YYREEE (reference sequence). CDR3: CASSLAGGETQYF. CDR3 DNA: TGTGCCAGCAGCTTGGCCGGGGGTGAGACCCAGTACTTC.

This clone was observed a few times. CDR3: CASKPGGSVHEQFF. CDR3 sequence (DNA): TGTGCCAGCAAGCCGGGGGGGTCTGTCCATGAGCAGTTCTTC. The chain couples TRBV7-2 to TRBJ2-1; 8 nucleotides agree with TRBD2. The CDR3 totals 14 residues. CDR1 SGHTA and CDR2 FQGNSA come from the germline V gene. Trimming at V came to 7 bases and at J to 8 bases, leaving 10 bases not matched to a gene.

This clone was counted only a few times. The chain carries TRBV28 and TRBJ2-7; TRBD1 matches 8 bases. Germline V gene data show CDR1 as MDHEN and CDR2 as SYDVKM. The ends lost 2 bases at V and 2 bases at J; junction bases unmatched: 5. The CDR3 consists of 15 residues. The CDR3 sequence is CASSLQGAEAYEQYF. The CDR3 DNA is TGTGCCAGCAGTTTACAGGGGGCAGAGGCCTACGAGCAGTACTTC. The complete variable domain, with remaining parts taken from reference TRBV28 and TRBJ2-7, reads DVKVTQSSRYLVKRTGEKVFLECVQDMDHENMFWYRQDPGLGLRLIYFSYDVKMKEKGDIPEGYSVSREKKERFSLILESASTNQTSMYLCASSLQGAEAYEQYFGPGTRLTVT.

This rearrangement joins TRBV4-1 to TRBJ2-3; no reliable D call. The germline gives CDR1 MGHRA, CDR2 YSYEKL. The CDR3 is made up of 12 amino acids. V shed 1 base and J shed 8 bases, with 7 bases lying between them. Here the CDR3 DNA reads TGCGCCAGCAGCCAAGTGGCCAGTACGCAGTATTTT. Its translation: CASSQVASTQYF.

The rearrangement links TRBV5-1 to TRBJ2-5; tentatively, D is TRBD2 (5 bases). The V gene's germline CDR1 is SGHRS and CDR2 YFSETQ. Deletions cut 0 bases from V and 2 bases from J, with 8 bases between. CDR3 length equals 14 residues. The CDR3 is CASSLEGGQETQYF. CDR3 coding DNA: TGCGCCAGCAGCTTGGAGGGCGGGCAAGAGACCCAGTACTTC.

This sequence joins TRBV11-2 and TRBJ2-5; D may be TRBD1 (5 bases). This CDR3 is 14 amino acids long. With 1 base removed from V and 5 bases from J, the gap between germline ends came to 11 bases. CDR1 and CDR2 from the germline V gene are SGHAT and FQNNGV. The CDR3 nucleotides read TGTGCCAGCAGCTTAGGGCAGGGTGCGGAGACCCAGTACTTC. Translation gives CASSLGQGAETQYF. The variable domain in full, completed from reference TRBV11-2 and TRBJ2-5, reads EAGVAQSPRYKIIEKRQSVAFWCNPISGHATLYWYQQILGQGPKLLIQFQNNGVVDDSQLPKDRFSAERLKGVDSTLKIQPAKLEDSAVYLCASSLGQGAETQYFGPGTRLLVL.

This clone was counted a few times. The V gene is TRBV21-1, the J gene TRBJ2-4; the table's D gene call, TRBD1, was not cross checked with the DNA. TRBV21-1 is a documented pseudogene. The CDR3 is made up of 18 amino acids. The CDR3 coding sequence is TGTGCCAGCAGCAAACCCGACAGTTTAAACTTAGCCAAAAACATTCAGTACTTC. Its translation: CASSKPDSLNLAKNIQYF.

CDR3 sequence reads: CASMRGTGEKLFF. DNA of the CDR3: TGTGCCAGCATGAGGGGGACGGGCGAAAAACTGTTTTTT. The chain uses TRBV14 and TRBJ1-4, with D possibly being TRBD1 (6 bases). Germline V gene sequence: CDR1 SGHDN, CDR2 FVKESK. V lost 7 bases, J lost 8 bases, and 14 bases lay in between. The CDR3 is 13 residues long.